This entry is about one TCR beta chain. Its antigen is not yet known. Per-base quality was not reported, and no clone a single base away is much larger than it. CD4+CD127+ cells were sorted as the conventional CD4 T cell population. The AIRE-deficient patients had APECED syndrome. Sorting of Tconv and Treg cells intended for TCRbeta sequencing was performed on a FACSAria flow cytometer. Sorted cells were collected in 5-ml round-bottom polystyrene tubes, and dry cell pellets were stored frozen at -80 degrees C prior to sequencing. V gives up 0 bases and J gives up 0 bases, and the segment between their germline ends measures 6 bases. The CDR3 goes from the cysteine to the phenylalanine over 15 residues. The sequence is cut down to CDR3 DNA, 45 bases in frame from base 1. Via the germline V gene, CDR1 is SGHTS and CDR2 YDEGEE. The sample is drawn from a study of B cell selection in AIRE deficiency (dated by TCRdb to 2018 to 2020). As for the study more broadly: Researchers compared the TCRbeta repertoires of sorted blood CD4+ conventional T cells and regulatory T cells from AIRE-deficient patients with the corresponding repertoires from healthy controls. The TCR-sequenced cohort comprised about five AIRE-deficient APECED patients and about five healthy control donors. Overall study results and their limits: Only TCRbeta chains were sequenced, and roughly 40% of the Treg sequences shared among healthy donors were also detected in healthy Tconv cells, possibly owing to differing TCRalpha chains. TCRBV gene usage, CDR3 length and TCR diversity in Tconv and Treg cells from AIRE-deficient patients were found to be similar to those in cells from healthy donors. Among about 3,600 shared Treg TCRbeta sequences, 25% to 40% were shared exclusively among healthy donors and 9.3% exclusively among patients, which suggests that Treg selection is less efficient in the absence of AIRE. Shared Treg sequences had shorter CDR3s, which reflects a bias toward rearrangements containing few non-templated nucleotide insertions. About a third of the Treg TCRbeta sequences shared among healthy donors were found in patient Tconv cells, which suggests that Treg-biased clones were diverted into the Tconv compartment.

The immunoSEQ platform was used to sequence the TCRbeta chain. Concerning the study's data processing: When conventional T cell repertoires were pooled, patients gave approximately 100,000 distinct in-frame TCRbeta sequences, while healthy donors gave some 150,000. Treg TCRbeta sequences shared by two or more individuals were defined as public, and these public Treg TCRbeta sequences were subsequently searched for in Tconv repertoires. Differences between groups were assessed using Mann-Whitney U tests with Bonferroni-Dunn correction in GraphPad Prism 7.03. TCRdb re-hosts the immuneACCESS table, in-frame sequences only. Its copies lack some clones; in the studies checked, an unresolved V gene accounts for under half of them, and the cause for the rest is not known. V and J calls and clone size are as listed in that table; D and trimming were resolved from the DNA. The sample table lists tens of thousands of clones, nearly 98% of them with a count of one. In total, the top ten clones hold 0.2% to 0.25% of the sample.

This sequence was found in a human donor with AIRE deficiency. Sequencing was done on a sample of conventional CD4+ T cells sorted from PBMCs. Here the chain combines TRBV5-8 and TRBJ1-4; a weak D assignment points to TRBD1 (5 bases agree). In nucleotide form, the sequence is TGTGCCAGCAGCTTGGAGGGGCCAACTAATGAAAAACTGTTTTTT. This encodes CASSLEGPTNEKLFF.